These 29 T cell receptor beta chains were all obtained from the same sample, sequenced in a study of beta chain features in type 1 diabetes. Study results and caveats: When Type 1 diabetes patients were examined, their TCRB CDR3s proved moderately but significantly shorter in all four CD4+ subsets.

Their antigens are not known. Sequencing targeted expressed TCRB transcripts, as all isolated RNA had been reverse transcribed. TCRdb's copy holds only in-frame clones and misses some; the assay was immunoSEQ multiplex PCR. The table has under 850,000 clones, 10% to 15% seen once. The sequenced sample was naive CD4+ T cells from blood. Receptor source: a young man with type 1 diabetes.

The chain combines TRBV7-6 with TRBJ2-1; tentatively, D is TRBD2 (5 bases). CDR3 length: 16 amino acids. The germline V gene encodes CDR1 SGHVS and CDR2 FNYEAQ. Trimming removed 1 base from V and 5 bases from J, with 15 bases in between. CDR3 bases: TGTGCCAGCAGCTTAGTTGAGGAGGACCCCCACAATGAGCAGTTCTTC. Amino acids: CASSLVEEDPHNEQFF.

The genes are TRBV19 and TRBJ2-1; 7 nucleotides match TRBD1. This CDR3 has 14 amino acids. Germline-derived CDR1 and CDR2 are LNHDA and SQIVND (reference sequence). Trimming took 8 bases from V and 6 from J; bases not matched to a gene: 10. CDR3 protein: CASSGQSGSNEQFF. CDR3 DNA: TGTGCCAGTTCGGGACAGTCTGGGTCCAATGAGCAGTTCTTC.

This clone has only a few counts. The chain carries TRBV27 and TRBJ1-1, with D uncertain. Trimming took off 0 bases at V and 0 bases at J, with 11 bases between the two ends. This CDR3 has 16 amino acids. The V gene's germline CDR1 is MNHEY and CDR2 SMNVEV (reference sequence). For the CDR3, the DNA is TGTGCCAGCAGTTTATCGGCGTACACGGTGAACACTGAAGCTTTCTTT. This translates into CASSLSAYTVNTEAFF.

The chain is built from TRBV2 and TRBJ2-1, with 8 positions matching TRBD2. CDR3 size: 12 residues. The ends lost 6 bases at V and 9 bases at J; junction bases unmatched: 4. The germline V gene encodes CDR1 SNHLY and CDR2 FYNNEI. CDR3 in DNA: TGTGCCAGCAGCGGGACTAGTGGTGAGCAGTTCTTC. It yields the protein CASSGTSGEQFF.

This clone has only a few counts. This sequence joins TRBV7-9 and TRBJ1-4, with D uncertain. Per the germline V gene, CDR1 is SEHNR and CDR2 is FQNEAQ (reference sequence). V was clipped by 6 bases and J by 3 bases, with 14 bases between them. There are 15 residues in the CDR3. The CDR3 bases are TGTGCCAGCAGGCGGGGAAATGGAGCTAATGAAAAACTGTTTTTT. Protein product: CASRRGNGANEKLFF.

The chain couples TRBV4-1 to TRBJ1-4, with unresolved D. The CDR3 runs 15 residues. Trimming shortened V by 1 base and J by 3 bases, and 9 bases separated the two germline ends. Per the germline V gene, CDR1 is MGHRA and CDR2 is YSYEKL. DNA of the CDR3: TGCGCCAGCAGCCAAGTACTCGGGCCTAATGAAAAACTGTTTTTT. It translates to CASSQVLGPNEKLFF.

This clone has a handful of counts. CDR3 in amino acids: CASSSSYYRAANYGYTF. Written as DNA, the CDR3 is TGTGCCAGTAGTTCCTCTTATTACAGGGCTGCTAACTATGGCTACACCTTC. J is TRBJ1-2 and V is TRBV19; D perhaps matches TRBD1 (6 bases). The CDR3 is made up of 17 amino acids. V lost 5 bases, J lost 0 bases, and 19 bases lay in between. CDR1 is LNHDA, CDR2 SQIVND, per germline (reference sequence).

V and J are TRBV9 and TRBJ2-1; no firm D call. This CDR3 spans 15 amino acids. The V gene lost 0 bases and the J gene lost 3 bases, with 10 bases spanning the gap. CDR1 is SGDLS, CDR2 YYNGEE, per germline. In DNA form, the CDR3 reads TGTGCCAGCAGCGTAGAGACTCACCTCTACAATGAGCAGTTCTTC. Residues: CASSVETHLYNEQFF.

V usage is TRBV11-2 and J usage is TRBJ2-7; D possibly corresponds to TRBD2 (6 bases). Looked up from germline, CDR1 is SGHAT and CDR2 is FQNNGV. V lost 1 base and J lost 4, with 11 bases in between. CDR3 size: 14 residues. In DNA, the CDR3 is TGTGCCAGCAGCTTAGGAAGCGGAGGGTACGAGCAGTACTTC. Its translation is CASSLGSGGYEQYF.

The CDR3 spells CASSQWGLAASYEQYF. In DNA form, the CDR3 reads TGTGCCAGCAGCCAATGGGGACTAGCGGCTTCCTACGAGCAGTACTTC. The chain recombines TRBV5-4 with TRBJ2-7, with TRBD2 matching over 11 bases. Trimming cost V 4 bases and J 1 base; bases outside gene matches: 7. The V gene's germline CDR1 is SGHNT and CDR2 YYREEE (reference sequence). This CDR3 is built from 16 residues.

In DNA form, the CDR3 reads TGCGCCAGCCAAGACATCGGGATATCCTACGAGCAGTACTTC. The encoded protein is CASQDIGISYEQYF. This chain links TRBV5-1 with TRBJ2-7; D might be TRBD2 (5 bases). Per germline, CDR1 SGHRS and CDR2 YFSETQ. The CDR3 is 14 amino acids. Trimming shortened V by 7 bases and J by 1 base, and 15 bases separated the two germline ends. Filled out from reference TRBV5-1 and TRBJ2-7, the complete variable domain reads KAGVTQTPRYLIKTRGQQVTLSCSPISGHRSVSWYQQTPGQGLQFLFEYFSETQRNKGNFPGRFSGRQFSNSRSEMNVSTLELGDSALYLCASQDIGISYEQYFGPGTRLTVT.

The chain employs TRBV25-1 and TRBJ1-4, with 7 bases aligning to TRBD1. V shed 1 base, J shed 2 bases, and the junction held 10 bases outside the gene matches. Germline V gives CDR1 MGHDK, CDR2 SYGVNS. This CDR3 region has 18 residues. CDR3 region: CASSESGQAFSTNEKLFF. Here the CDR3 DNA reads TGTGCCAGCAGTGAATCAGGACAGGCGTTTAGCACTAATGAAAAACTGTTTTTT.

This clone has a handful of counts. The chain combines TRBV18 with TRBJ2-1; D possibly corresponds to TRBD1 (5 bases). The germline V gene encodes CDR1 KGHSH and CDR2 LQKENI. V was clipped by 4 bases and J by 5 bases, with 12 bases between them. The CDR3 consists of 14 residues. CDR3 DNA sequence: TGTGCCAGCTCACAGCTGGACAACGACAATGAGCAGTTCTTC. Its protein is CASSQLDNDNEQFF.

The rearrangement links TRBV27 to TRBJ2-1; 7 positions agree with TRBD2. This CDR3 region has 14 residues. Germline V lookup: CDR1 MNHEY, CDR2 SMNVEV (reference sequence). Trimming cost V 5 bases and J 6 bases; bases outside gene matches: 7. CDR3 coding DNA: TGTGCCAGCAGTCTCCCCGGGGGGTTCAATGAGCAGTTCTTC. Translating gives CASSLPGGFNEQFF.

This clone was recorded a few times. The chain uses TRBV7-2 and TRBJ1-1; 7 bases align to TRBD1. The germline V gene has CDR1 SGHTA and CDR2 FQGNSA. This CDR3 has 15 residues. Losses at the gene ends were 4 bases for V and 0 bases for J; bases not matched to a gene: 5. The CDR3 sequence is CASSSRGGLNTEAFF. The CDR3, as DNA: TGTGCCAGCAGCTCCAGAGGGGGCTTGAACACTGAAGCTTTCTTT.

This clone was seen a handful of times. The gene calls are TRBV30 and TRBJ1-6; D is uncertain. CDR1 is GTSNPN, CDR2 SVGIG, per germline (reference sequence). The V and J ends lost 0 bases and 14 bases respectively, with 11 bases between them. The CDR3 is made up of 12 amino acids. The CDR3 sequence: CAWSVAVRALHF. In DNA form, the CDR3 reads TGTGCCTGGAGTGTAGCGGTAAGAGCCCTCCACTTT.

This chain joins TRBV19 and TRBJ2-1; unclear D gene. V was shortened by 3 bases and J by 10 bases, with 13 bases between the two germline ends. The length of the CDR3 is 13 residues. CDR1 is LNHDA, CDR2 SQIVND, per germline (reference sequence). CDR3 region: CASSIALEQEQFF. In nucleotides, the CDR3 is TGTGCCAGTAGTATCGCCTTAGAACAGGAGCAGTTCTTC.

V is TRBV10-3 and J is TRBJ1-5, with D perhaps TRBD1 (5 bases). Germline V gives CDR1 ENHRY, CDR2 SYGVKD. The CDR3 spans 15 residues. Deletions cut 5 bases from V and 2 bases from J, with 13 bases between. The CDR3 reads CAISQGKEGNQPQHF. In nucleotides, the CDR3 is TGTGCCATCAGTCAGGGTAAAGAAGGCAATCAGCCCCAGCATTTT.

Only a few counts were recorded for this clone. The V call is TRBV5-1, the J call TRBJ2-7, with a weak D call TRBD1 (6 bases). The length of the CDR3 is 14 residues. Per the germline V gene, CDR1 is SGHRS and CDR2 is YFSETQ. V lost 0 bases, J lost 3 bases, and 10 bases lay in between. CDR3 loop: CASSLVPQGYEQYF. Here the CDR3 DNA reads TGCGCCAGCAGCTTGGTCCCACAGGGCTACGAGCAGTACTTC.

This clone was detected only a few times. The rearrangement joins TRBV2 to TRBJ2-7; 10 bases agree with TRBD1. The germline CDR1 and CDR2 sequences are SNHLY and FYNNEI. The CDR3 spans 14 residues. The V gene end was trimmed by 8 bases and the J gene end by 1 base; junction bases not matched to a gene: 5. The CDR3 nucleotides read TGTGCCAGCCGGCCGGGACAGGGGTCCTACGAGCAGTACTTC. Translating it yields CASRPGQGSYEQYF.

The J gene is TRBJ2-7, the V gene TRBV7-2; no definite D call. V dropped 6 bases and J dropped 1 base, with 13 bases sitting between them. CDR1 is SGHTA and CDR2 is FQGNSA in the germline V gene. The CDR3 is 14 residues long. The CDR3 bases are TGTGCCAGCAGGGCGGCACAGAGATCCTACGAGCAGTACTTC. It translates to CASRAAQRSYEQYF.

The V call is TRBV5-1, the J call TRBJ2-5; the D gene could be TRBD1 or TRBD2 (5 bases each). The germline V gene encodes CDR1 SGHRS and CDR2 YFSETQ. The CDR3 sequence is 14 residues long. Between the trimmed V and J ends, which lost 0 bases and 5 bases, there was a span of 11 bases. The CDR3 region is CASSLGVGEETQYF. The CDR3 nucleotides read TGCGCCAGCAGCTTGGGGGTAGGGGAGGAGACCCAGTACTTC.

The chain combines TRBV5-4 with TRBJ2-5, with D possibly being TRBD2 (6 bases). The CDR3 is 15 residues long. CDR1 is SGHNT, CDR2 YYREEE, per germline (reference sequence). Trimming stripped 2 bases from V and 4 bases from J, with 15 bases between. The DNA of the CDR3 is TGTGCCAGCAGCTTAGGACGGGGAGGTGCAGAGACCCAGTACTTC. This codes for CASSLGRGGAETQYF.

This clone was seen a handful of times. The chain's CDR3 is CASSVEGSGTDTQYF. CDR3 nucleotides: TGTGCCAGCAGTGTCGAGGGCTCTGGCACAGATACGCAGTATTTT. This chain uses TRBV2 with TRBJ2-3; tentative D call: TRBD2 (5 bases). V was shortened by 4 bases and J by 1 base, with 12 bases between the two germline ends. In germline, CDR1 is SNHLY, CDR2 FYNNEI. This CDR3 comprises 15 residues.

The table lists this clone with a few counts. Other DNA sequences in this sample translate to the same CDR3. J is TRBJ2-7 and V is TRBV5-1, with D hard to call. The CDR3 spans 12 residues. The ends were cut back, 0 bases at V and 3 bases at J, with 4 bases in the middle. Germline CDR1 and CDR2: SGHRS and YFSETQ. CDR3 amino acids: CASSLGDYEQYF. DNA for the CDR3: TGCGCCAGCAGCTTGGGAGACTACGAGCAGTACTTC. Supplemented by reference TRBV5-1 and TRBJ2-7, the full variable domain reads KAGVTQTPRYLIKTRGQQVTLSCSPISGHRSVSWYQQTPGQGLQFLFEYFSETQRNKGNFPGRFSGRQFSNSRSEMNVSTLELGDSALYLCASSLGDYEQYFGPGTRLTVT.

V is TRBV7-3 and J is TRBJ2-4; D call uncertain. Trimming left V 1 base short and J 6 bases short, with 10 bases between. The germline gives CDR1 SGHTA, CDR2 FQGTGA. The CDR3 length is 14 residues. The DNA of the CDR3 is TGTGCCAGCAGCTTAAACCCCTCGGGAAACATTCAGTACTTC. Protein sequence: CASSLNPSGNIQYF.

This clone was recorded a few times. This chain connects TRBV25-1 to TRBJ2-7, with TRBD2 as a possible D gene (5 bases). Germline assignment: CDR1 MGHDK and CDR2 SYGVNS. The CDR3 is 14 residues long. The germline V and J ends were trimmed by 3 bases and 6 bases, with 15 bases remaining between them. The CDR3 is CASSDLGGRSEQYF. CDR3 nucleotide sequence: TGTGCCAGCAGTGACCTGGGTGGGAGAAGCGAGCAGTACTTC.

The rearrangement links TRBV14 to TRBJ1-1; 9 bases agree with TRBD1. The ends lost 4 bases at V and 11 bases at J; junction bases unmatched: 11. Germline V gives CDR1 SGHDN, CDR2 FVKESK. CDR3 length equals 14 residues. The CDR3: CASSLVTGGMAAFF. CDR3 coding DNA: TGTGCCAGCAGCCTCGTGACAGGGGGGATGGCGGCTTTCTTT.

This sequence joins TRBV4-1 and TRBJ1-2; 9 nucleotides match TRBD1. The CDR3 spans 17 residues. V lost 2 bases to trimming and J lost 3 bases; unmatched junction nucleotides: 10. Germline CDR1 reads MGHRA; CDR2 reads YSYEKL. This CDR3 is CASSQPGDRVVDYGYTF. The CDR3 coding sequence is TGCGCCAGCAGCCAACCCGGGGACAGGGTAGTAGACTATGGCTACACCTTC.